The 14 T cell receptor beta chains in this list originate from one sample, sequenced in a study of shared clonotypes between healthy human individuals. Profiling relied on immunoSEQ multiplex PCR, and the TCRdb table lists in-frame clones only, not all of them. Among about 2.4 million clones listed, approximately 94% were seen once. The specimen sequenced was naive CD4+ T cells from PBMCs. Indicated subset: CD45RA+ positively selected. The receptor set was obtained from a man between 18 and 29 years old in good health. Some clones in this sample may be carry-over from other donors' samples.

This clone was seen just once. The chain joins TRBV14 to TRBJ1-2; D uncertain. The length of the CDR3 is 13 residues. V was trimmed by 0 bases and J by 4 bases, leaving 6 bases between them. The V gene's germline CDR1 is SGHDN and CDR2 FVKESK. CDR3 region: CASSQEGSYGYTF. CDR3 nucleotides: TGTGCCAGCAGCCAAGAGGGTTCCTATGGCTACACCTTC.

The rearrangement uses TRBV10-3 and TRBJ2-7; 10 bases line up with TRBD1. Germline loops: CDR1 ENHRY, CDR2 SYGVKD. V trimming: 2 bases; J trimming: 5 bases; junction bases outside the gene matches: 3. The length of the CDR3 is 14 residues. The CDR3 reads CAISERTGGHEQYF. CDR3 nucleotide sequence: TGTGCCATCAGTGAGAGGACAGGGGGTCACGAGCAGTACTTC.

A note on this clone: The sample carries other DNA sequences with the same CDR3. V usage is TRBV18 and J usage is TRBJ1-5; D is possibly TRBD1 (6 bases). The CDR3 loop spans 13 amino acids. Trimming left V 6 bases short and J 6 bases short, with 12 bases between. The germline CDR1 and CDR2 sequences are KGHSH and LQKENI. The CDR3 region has the DNA TGTGCCAGCTCGCCCGGGGGCGGTCAGCCCCAGCATTTT. It translates to CASSPGGGQPQHF.

This chain joins TRBV6-5 and TRBJ2-3; TRBD2 might be the D (6 bases). Germline V gives CDR1 MNHEY, CDR2 SVGAGI. The CDR3 consists of 12 residues. V was pared by 11 bases and J by 3 bases, with 12 bases between. The CDR3 protein is CAGPGVTDTQYF. CDR3 bases: TGTGCCGGCCCGGGAGTTACAGATACGCAGTATTTT.

The chain joins TRBV5-1 to TRBJ2-1; D ambiguous. Germline CDR1 is SGHRS and CDR2 is YFSETQ. Trimming cost V 3 bases and J 7 bases, with 23 bases left between them. This CDR3 region has 17 residues. The CDR3 DNA is TGCGCCAGCAGCTCCCCCTTAGACTCCTCAGTCCCTAATGAGCAGTTCTTC. Translating it yields CASSSPLDSSVPNEQFF.

The count of this clone is one. CDR3 residues: CSVRWANYGYTF. CDR3 in DNA: TGCAGCGTCCGTTGGGCCAACTATGGCTACACCTTC. This rearrangement joins TRBV29-1 to TRBJ1-2; no reliable D call. The V end lost 6 bases, the J end lost 2 bases, and 10 bases lay between the germline ends. The germline V gene encodes CDR1 SQVTM and CDR2 ANQGSEA. CDR3 size: 12 residues.

In its sample, this clone was seen once. V gene TRBV7-8 combines with J gene TRBJ1-4; no reliable D call. Germline V CDR1 and CDR2: SGHVS, FQNEAQ. V was shortened by 3 bases and J by 4 bases, with 12 bases between the two germline ends. CDR3 size: 15 residues. This CDR3 is CASSLVGGHNEKLFF. The CDR3 bases are TGTGCCAGCAGCTTGGTGGGAGGCCATAATGAAAAACTGTTTTTT.

Comment on this clone: The same CDR3 can be traced to other DNA sequences in this sample. CDR3 loop: CASSESLYGYTF. In DNA, the CDR3 is TGTGCCAGCAGTGAATCTCTCTATGGCTACACCTTC. The chain carries TRBV2 and TRBJ1-2, with D uncertain. Germline V gene lookup returns CDR1 SNHLY and CDR2 FYNNEI. V was trimmed by 2 bases and J by 4 bases, leaving 5 bases between them. The CDR3 has 12 residues.

The chain uses TRBV4-2 and TRBJ2-1; 13 bases match TRBD2. CDR3 size: 20 residues. After removal of 4 bases from V and 6 bases from J, the junction contained 18 bases not matched to a gene. Germline V CDR1 and CDR2: LGHNA, YNFKEQ. This CDR3 reads CASSPRLAGGQFAQGNEQFF. DNA of the CDR3: TGTGCCAGCAGCCCTCGACTAGCGGGAGGACAATTCGCTCAGGGCAATGAGCAGTTCTTC.

V and J are TRBV2 and TRBJ2-7, with 11 bases lining up with TRBD1. CDR1 and CDR2 (germline): SNHLY, FYNNEI. J was trimmed by 2 bases and V by 6 bases; bases with no gene match: 12. CDR3 length: 17 amino acids. CDR3 sequence: CASRGGQGAEITYEQYF. In DNA form, the CDR3 reads TGTGCCAGCAGAGGTGGACAGGGGGCCGAAATTACCTACGAGCAGTACTTC.

The chain is built from TRBV28 and TRBJ1-2; perhaps TRBD1 as D (6 bases). The germline CDR1 and CDR2 sequences are MDHEN and SYDVKM. With 5 bases removed from V and 5 bases from J, the gap between germline ends came to 18 bases. This CDR3 region has 15 residues. For the CDR3, the DNA is TGTGCCAGCAGTCTAGGGGGTGGGGGACCATATGGCTACACCTTC. Its protein product is CASSLGGGGPYGYTF.

The chain couples TRBV19 to TRBJ2-5; TRBD2 might be the D (5 bases). V was cut by 5 bases and J by 2 bases, with 15 bases left in between. The V gene's germline CDR1 is LNHDA and CDR2 SQIVND (reference sequence). The CDR3 extends over 15 amino acids. The CDR3 reads CASSELGRGQETQYF. CDR3 DNA sequence: TGTGCCAGTAGTGAGCTAGGGAGAGGTCAAGAGACCCAGTACTTC.

This chain joins TRBV15 and TRBJ2-1; 13 bases align to TRBD2. This CDR3 is built from 16 residues. After removal of 3 bases from V and 4 bases from J, the junction contained 3 bases not matched to a gene. Germline lookup yields CDR1 LNHNV and CDR2 YYDKDF (reference sequence). This CDR3 is CATSSLLAGGYNEQFF. The CDR3 DNA reads as TGTGCCACCAGCAGTTTACTAGCGGGGGGGTACAATGAGCAGTTCTTC.

The V and J genes are TRBV7-3 and TRBJ2-1; D not resolved. Germline CDR1 reads SGHTA; CDR2 reads FQGTGA. V gave up 2 bases and J gave up 8 bases, with 7 bases separating them. The CDR3 is 12 residues long. The chain's CDR3 is CASSLSQDEQFF. CDR3 in DNA: TGTGCCAGCAGCTTATCCCAGGATGAGCAGTTCTTC. The entire variable domain, with the rest obtained from reference TRBV7-3 and TRBJ2-1, is as follows: GAGVSQTPSNKVTEKGKYVELRCDPISGHTALYWYRQSLGQGPEFLIYFQGTGAADDSGLPNDRFFAVRPEGSVSTLKIQRTERGDSAVYLCASSLSQDEQFFGPGTRLTVL.